The present T cell receptor beta chain was sequenced within a study of shared clonotypes between healthy human individuals (dated by TCRdb to 2018 to 2020). A note on the overall study: The cohort comprised a couple of women and a few men aged 18 to 49 years. The study deeply sequenced blood TCR repertoires of 5 or 6 healthy adults to estimate repertoire size and the extent of clonotype sharing between individuals. Each donor's leukapheresis produced roughly between roughly 0.9 and 9 billion PBMCs. For each donor, CD4 naive and CD4 memory were each given three plates, CD8 naive was given two plates, and CD8 memory was given one plate. To increase sequencing depth and limit assay-specific biases, different laboratories used diverse techniques to prepare libraries and sequence TCR repertoires. Overall study outcomes, separate from this receptor: The small number of donors limited the genetic and exposure-history diversity represented. Naive subsets generally had larger estimated clonotype richness than memory subsets did. Compared with non-shared clonotypes, clonotypes shared by all four sorted-subset donors had higher generation probabilities. Sampling was limited to blood, and TCR repertoires in tissue likely differ from TCR repertoires in blood. Rarefaction of sorted-subset datasets indicated incomplete sequencing despite the large sequencing depth. Based on pairwise subsampling, the degree of clonotype sharing among donors was expected to be affected by sequencing depth. When a few donors were compared, the shared fraction of clonotypes was around 5% for naive CD4, more than 3% for naive CD8, about 2.5% for memory CD4, and 0.35% to 0.4% for memory CD8.

Donors were healthy HIV-negative adults with no recently reported acute infections or vaccinations. Every donor was a Caucasian adult living in Nashville, Tennessee, USA. Magnetic negative selection was used to enrich CD4+ T cells, after which naive cells were positively selected on CD45RA and the negative fraction became the memory subset. Blood was collected by leukapheresis, and PBMCs were isolated by Ficoll-Histopaque density gradient centrifugation and then cryopreserved in liquid nitrogen vapor phase. Analytical flow cytometry was used to check the purity and quantity of each magnetically sorted T cell population. Genomic DNA was isolated from every sorted fraction and measured by UV absorbance on a Nanodrop 2000c. TCR CDR3 regions were amplified from genomic DNA by multiplex PCR using the deep immunoSEQ assay. Extracted genomic DNA from each cell subset was distributed evenly across all wells of several immunoSEQ 96-well plates, and each plate was treated as a replicate. Each replicate PCR for sorted subsets received around 200 ng genomic DNA, equal to roughly 30,000 T cell genomes. Purified libraries were measured with a Qubit 3.0 fluorometer, size-checked on a Bioanalyzer 2100, and measured again with the KAPA Library Quantification kit. Each immunoSEQ 96-well plate was sequenced on its own single-read 150-cycle Illumina NextSeq 550 flow cell. Processing in the source paper ran as follows. Because the immunoSEQ output held only junctional sequences and lacked quality scores, the filtering could not match the filtering applied to full-length reads. To assign V/J genes and CDR3, sequences were annotated against IMGT germline references using PyIR, a Python wrapper for IgBLAST v1.9. Reads with weak V/J assignments (E-value above 1e-6), missing CDR3, stop codons, out-of-frame junctions, or ambiguous translated residues were removed. A V3J clonotype was defined by an identical inferred V gene, J gene, and CDR3 amino acid sequence. Percentage overlap between repertoires was computed as shared unique clonotypes divided by the size of the smaller repertoire. Three approaches were used to assess repertoire richness: RTK rarefaction, the Chao1 estimator, and Recon v2.1 estimates of unobserved clonotypes. For all TCRbeta clonotypes obtained by the gDNA method from a handful of donors, generation probabilities were computed with OLGA. As stored in TCRdb, this immuneACCESS dataset retains in-frame rearrangements with V and J assigned. A fraction of the clones does not appear; measured against another copy, unresolved V genes explain less than half of the discrepancy, and the remainder lacks a known reason. Clonal size and the V and J genes are those of that table, whereas D and trimming came from the DNA. Across this sample there are 1,500,000 or so clones, with around 95% seen only once. Over 1% of the sample is taken by the ten largest.

This clone was detected once. The antigen it binds to is not known. No much larger clone exists at a distance of one base, and base qualities are not known. The sequence came from a man aged 25-40 years in good health. The sequenced sample consisted of naive CD4+ T cells sorted from blood. The label giving this sample's cell subset or site can be read as: CD45RA+ positively selected.

Read as DNA, the sequence is TGTGCCAGCAGCCGAGACCGGACGGCGAACACTGAAGCTTTCTTT. Protein translation: CASSRDRTANTEAFF. The V gene is TRBV5-4 and the J gene is TRBJ1-1; a confident D gene designation cannot be given. The germline V gene (reference sequence) supplies CDR1 SGHNT and CDR2 YYREEE. From cysteine to phenylalanine, the CDR3 is 15 amino acids long. Only the CDR3 region is kept as DNA, spanning 45 bases read in frame from base 1. Trimming takes 4 bases from V and 1 base from J, and the germline ends sit 14 bases apart.